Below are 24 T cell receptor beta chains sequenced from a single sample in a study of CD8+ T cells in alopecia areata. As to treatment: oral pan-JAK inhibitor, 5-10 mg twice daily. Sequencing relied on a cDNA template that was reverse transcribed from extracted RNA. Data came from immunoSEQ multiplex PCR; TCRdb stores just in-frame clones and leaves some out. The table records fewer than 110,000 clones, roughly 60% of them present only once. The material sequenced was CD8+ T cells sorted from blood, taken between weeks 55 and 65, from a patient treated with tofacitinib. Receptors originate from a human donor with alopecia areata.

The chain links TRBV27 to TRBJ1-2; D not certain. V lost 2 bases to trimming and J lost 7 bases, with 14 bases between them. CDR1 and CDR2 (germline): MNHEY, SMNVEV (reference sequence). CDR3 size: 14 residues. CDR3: CASSLSPNVVGYTF. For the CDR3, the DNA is TGTGCCAGCAGTTTAAGCCCGAACGTGGTTGGCTACACCTTC.

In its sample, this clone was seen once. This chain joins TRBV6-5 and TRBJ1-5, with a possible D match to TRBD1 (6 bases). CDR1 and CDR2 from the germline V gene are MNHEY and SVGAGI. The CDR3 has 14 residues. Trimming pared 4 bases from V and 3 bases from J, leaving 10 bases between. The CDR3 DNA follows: TGTGCCAGCAGTTCCCGACAGGACAATCAGCCCCAGCATTTT. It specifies CASSSRQDNQPQHF.

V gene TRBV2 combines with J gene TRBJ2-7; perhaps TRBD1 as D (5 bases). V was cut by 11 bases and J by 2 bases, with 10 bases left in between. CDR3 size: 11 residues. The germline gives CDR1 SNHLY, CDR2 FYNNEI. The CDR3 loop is CAPQGAYEQYF. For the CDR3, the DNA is TGTGCCCCCCAAGGGGCCTACGAGCAGTACTTC.

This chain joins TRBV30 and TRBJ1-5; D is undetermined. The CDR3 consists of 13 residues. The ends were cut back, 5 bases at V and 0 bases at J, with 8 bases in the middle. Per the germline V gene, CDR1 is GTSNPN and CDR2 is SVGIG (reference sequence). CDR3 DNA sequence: TGTGCCTGGGCCGGGGATAGCAATCAGCCCCAGCATTTT. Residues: CAWAGDSNQPQHF.

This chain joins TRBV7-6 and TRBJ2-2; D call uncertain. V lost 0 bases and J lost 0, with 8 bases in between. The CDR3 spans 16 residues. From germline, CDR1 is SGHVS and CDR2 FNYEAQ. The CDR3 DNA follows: TGTGCCAGCAGCTTAGCGGACGGCCCGAACACCGGGGAGCTGTTTTTT. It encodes CASSLADGPNTGELFF.

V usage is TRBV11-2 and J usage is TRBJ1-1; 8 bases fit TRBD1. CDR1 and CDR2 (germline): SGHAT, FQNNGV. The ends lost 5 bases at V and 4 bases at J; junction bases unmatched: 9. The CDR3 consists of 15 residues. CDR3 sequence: CASSDQGASVTEAFF. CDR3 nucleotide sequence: TGTGCCAGCAGCGATCAGGGGGCCTCAGTCACTGAAGCTTTCTTT.

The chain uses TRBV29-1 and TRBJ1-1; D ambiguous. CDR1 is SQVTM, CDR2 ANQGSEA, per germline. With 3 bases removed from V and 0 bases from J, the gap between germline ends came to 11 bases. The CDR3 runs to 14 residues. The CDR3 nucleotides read TGCAGCGTTGAGGACTGGACGATGAACACTGAAGCTTTCTTT. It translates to CSVEDWTMNTEAFF.

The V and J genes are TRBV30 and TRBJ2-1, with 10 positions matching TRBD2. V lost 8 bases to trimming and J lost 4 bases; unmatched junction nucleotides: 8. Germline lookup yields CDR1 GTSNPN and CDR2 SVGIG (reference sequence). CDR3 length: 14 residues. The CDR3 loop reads CARERGGTYNEQFF. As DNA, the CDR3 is TGTGCCCGTGAGCGGGGGGGAACTTACAATGAGCAGTTCTTC. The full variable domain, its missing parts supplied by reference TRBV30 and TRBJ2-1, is SQTIHQWPATLVQPVGSPLSLECTVEGTSNPNLYWYRQAAGRGLQLLFYSVGIGQISSEVPQNLSASRPQDRQFILSSKKLLLSDSGFYLCARERGGTYNEQFFGPGTRLTVL.

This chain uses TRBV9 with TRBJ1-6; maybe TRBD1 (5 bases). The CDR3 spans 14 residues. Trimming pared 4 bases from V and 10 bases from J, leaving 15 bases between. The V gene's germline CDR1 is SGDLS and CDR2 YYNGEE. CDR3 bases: TGTGCCAGCAGCCCAACGCCGCGGGGGTCACCCCTCCACTTT. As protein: CASSPTPRGSPLHF.

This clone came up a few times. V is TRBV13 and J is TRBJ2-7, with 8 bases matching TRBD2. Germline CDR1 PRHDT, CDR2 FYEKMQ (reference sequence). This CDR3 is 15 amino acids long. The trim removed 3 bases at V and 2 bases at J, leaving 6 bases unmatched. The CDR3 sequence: CASSLVSGDAYEQYF. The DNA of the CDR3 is TGTGCCAGCAGCTTGGTTAGCGGGGATGCCTACGAGCAGTACTTC.

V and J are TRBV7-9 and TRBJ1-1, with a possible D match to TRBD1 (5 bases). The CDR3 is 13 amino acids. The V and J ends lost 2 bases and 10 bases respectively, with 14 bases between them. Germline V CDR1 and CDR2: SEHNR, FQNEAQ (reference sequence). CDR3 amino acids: CASSLSQGLGAFF. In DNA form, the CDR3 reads TGTGCCAGCAGCTTATCTCAGGGATTGGGAGCTTTCTTT.

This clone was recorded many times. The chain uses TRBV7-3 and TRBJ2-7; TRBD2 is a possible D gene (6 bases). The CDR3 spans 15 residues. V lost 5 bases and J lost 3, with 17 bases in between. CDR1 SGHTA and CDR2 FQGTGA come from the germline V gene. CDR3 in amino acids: CASSSRDLGGYEQYF. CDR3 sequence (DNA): TGTGCCAGCAGCAGCAGAGATCTCGGGGGCTACGAGCAGTACTTC.

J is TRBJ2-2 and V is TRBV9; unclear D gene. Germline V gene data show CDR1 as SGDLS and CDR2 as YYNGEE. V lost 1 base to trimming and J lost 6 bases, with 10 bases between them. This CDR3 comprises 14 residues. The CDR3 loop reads CASSVYHGAGELFF. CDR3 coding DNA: TGTGCCAGCAGCGTATATCACGGAGCCGGGGAGCTGTTTTTT.

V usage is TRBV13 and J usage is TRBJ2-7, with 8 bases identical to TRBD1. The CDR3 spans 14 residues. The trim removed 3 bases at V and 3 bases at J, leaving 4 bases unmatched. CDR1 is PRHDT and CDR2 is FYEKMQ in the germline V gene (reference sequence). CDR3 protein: CASSLTGEVYEQYF. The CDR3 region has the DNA TGTGCCAGCAGCTTGACAGGGGAAGTCTACGAGCAGTACTTC.

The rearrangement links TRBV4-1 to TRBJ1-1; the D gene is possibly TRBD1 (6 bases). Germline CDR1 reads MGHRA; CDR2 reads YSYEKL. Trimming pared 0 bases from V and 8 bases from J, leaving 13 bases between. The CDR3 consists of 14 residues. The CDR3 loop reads CASSQEANRAEAFF. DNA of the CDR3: TGCGCCAGCAGCCAAGAGGCGAACAGGGCCGAAGCTTTCTTT.

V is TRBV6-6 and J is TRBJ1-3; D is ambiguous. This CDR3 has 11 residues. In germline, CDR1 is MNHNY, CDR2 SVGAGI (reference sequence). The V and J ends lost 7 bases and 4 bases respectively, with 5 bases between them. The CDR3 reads CASTSGNTIYF. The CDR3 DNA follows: TGTGCCAGCACTTCGGGAAACACCATATATTTT.

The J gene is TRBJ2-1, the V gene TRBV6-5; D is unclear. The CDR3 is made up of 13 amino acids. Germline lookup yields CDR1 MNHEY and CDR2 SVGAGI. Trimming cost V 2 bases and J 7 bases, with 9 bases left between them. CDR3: CASSYAQANEQFF. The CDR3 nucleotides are TGTGCCAGCAGTTACGCTCAGGCAAATGAGCAGTTCTTC.

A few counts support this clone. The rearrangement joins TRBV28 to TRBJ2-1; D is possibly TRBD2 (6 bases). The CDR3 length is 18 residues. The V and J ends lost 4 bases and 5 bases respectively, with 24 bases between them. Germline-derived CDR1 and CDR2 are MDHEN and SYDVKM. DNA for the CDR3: TGTGCCAGCAGTTCACCCGTCGGTAGGCTTGGCGGGGACAATGAGCAGTTCTTC. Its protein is CASSSPVGRLGGDNEQFF.

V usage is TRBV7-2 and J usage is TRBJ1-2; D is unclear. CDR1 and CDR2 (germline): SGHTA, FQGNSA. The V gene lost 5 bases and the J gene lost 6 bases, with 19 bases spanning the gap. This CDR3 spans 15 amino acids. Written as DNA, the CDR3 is TGTGCCAGCAGCCACGTTTTGCCCCCATTGGATGGCTACACCTTC. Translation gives CASSHVLPPLDGYTF.

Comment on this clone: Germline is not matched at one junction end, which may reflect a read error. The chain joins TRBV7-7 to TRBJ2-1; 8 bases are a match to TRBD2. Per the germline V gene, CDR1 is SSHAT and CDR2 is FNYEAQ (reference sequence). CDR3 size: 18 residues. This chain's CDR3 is CASSLGPGSGIRENEQFF. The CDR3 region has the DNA TGTGCTAGCAGCTTAGGGCCTGGTAGCGGGATCAGGGAAAATGAGCAGTTCTTC.

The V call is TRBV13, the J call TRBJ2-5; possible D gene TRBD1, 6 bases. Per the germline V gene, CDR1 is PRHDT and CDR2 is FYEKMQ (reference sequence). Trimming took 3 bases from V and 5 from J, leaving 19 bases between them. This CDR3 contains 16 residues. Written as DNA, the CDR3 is TGTGCCAGCAGCTTTGTGGCAGGGGCCGATCGGGAGACCCAGTACTTC. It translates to CASSFVAGADRETQYF.

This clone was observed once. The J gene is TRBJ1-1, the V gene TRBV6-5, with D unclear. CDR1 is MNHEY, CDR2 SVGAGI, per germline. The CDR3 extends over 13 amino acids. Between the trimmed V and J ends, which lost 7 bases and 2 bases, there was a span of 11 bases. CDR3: CASTTKPNTEAFF. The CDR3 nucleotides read TGTGCCAGCACAACAAAGCCCAACACTGAAGCTTTCTTT.

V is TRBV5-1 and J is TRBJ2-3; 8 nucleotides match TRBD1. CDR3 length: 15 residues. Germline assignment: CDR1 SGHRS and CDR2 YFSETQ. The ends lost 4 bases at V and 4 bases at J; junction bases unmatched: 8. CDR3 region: CASSTGQGVPDTQYF. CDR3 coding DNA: TGCGCCAGCAGCACCGGACAGGGTGTCCCAGATACGCAGTATTTT.

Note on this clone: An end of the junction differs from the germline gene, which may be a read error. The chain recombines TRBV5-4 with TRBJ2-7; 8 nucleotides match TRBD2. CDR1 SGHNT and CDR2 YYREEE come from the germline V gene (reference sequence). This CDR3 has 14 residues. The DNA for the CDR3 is TGTGCCAGCAGCTTGCGCGGGGGGTCCTCCGAGCAGTACTTC. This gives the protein CASSLRGGSSEQYF.